A single sample gave rise to the 29 T cell receptor beta chains below, sequenced in a study of blood T cell repertoires in COVID-19. TCRdb's table, derived via immunoSEQ multiplex PCR, lists solely in-frame clones and lacks some. The table records 40,000 to 55,000 clones, roughly 83% of them present only once. Input material: peripheral blood. Source of these receptors: a man in his fifties or sixties with active COVID-19.

As to this clone: This sample includes further DNA sequences coding for the same CDR3. The chain has TRBV5-4 and TRBJ2-3; 7 bases fit TRBD2. V trimming: 1 base; J trimming: 1 base; junction bases outside the gene matches: 3. The CDR3 totals 15 residues. Germline V CDR1 and CDR2: SGHNT, YYREEE (reference sequence). CDR3 DNA: TGTGCCAGCAGCTTGTCTAGCGGAGGCACAGATACGCAGTATTTT. It is translated as CASSLSSGGTDTQYF. Looking up the rest from reference TRBV5-4 and TRBJ2-3 gives the full variable domain: ETGVTQSPTHLIKTRGQQVTLRCSSQSGHNTVSWYQQALGQGPQFIFQYYREEENGRGNFPPRFSGLQFPNYSSELNVNALELDDSALYLCASSLSSGGTDTQYFGPGTRLTVL.

The rearrangement links TRBV5-1 to TRBJ2-1; 15 bases fit TRBD2. There are 16 residues in the CDR3. Trimming removed 2 bases from V and 9 bases from J; junction bases left unmatched: 6. Germline loops: CDR1 SGHRS, CDR2 YFSETQ. For the CDR3, the DNA is TGCGCCAGCAGCTTTACTGGGACTAGCGGGGGGACTGAGCAGTTCTTC. Translated, it gives CASSFTGTSGGTEQFF.

The DNA for the CDR3 is TGCAGCGTTACCGGACTAGCGGGGGATTTTCGGACCCAGTACTTC. Encoded protein: CSVTGLAGDFRTQYF. J is TRBJ2-5 and V is TRBV29-1; TRBD2 matches 13 bases. CDR1 and CDR2 (germline): SQVTM, ANQGSEA. After removal of 5 bases from V and 7 bases from J, the junction contained 10 bases not matched to a gene. The CDR3 sequence is 15 residues long.

This clone was recorded a few times. CDR3 in amino acids: CASSAGHGLDNSPLHF. For the CDR3, the DNA is TGTGCCAGCAGCGCTGGACACGGGCTCGATAATTCACCCCTCCACTTT. The chain has TRBV3-1 (or the pseudogene TRBV3-2) and TRBJ1-6; tentatively, D is TRBD1 (5 bases). V was clipped by 5 bases and J by 5 bases, with 16 bases between them. The CDR3 runs to 16 residues. Per the germline V gene, CDR1 is LGHDT and CDR2 is YNNKEL (reference sequence).

J is TRBJ1-2 and V is TRBV5-8; 10 nucleotides line up with TRBD1. J was trimmed by 5 bases and V by 3 bases; bases with no gene match: 4. The germline V gene encodes CDR1 SGHTS and CDR2 YDEGEE. This CDR3 has 14 amino acids. The CDR3 region is CASSSGQGEYGYTF. In DNA form, the CDR3 reads TGTGCCAGCAGCTCCGGACAGGGGGAGTATGGCTACACCTTC.

This clone was seen more than once but under ten times. The chain recombines TRBV5-1 with TRBJ2-7; possibly TRBD1 for D (5 bases). The CDR3 totals 13 residues. The germline V and J ends were trimmed by 4 bases and 4 bases, with 12 bases remaining between them. Germline CDR1 SGHRS, CDR2 YFSETQ. The CDR3: CASSLYQGYEQYF. The CDR3, as DNA: TGCGCCAGCAGCCTATATCAGGGTTACGAGCAGTACTTC.

The V and J genes are TRBV5-4 and TRBJ2-5, with 10 bases that match TRBD2. CDR3 length: 16 residues. Germline CDR1 SGHNT, CDR2 YYREEE (reference sequence). J was trimmed by 2 bases and V by 3 bases; bases with no gene match: 7. This chain's CDR3 is CASSYLSTSGQETQYF. CDR3 sequence (DNA): TGTGCCAGCAGCTACTTATCGACTAGCGGGCAAGAGACCCAGTACTTC.

V and J are TRBV6-5 and TRBJ1-2; 9 bases fit TRBD1. This CDR3 region has 14 residues. V gave up 4 bases and J gave up 7 bases; unmatched junction bases: 7. Looked up from germline, CDR1 is MNHEY and CDR2 is SVGAGI. As DNA, the CDR3 is TGTGCCAGCAGTTTCCTTGGACAGGGGAGTGGCTACACCTTC. Protein product: CASSFLGQGSGYTF.

CDR3 residues: CASSSVAGGNEQFF. The CDR3 DNA reads TGTGCCAGCAGTTCAGTGGCAGGGGGCAATGAGCAGTTCTTC. V gene TRBV27 combines with J gene TRBJ2-1; 7 bases agree with TRBD1. Germline CDR1 is MNHEY and CDR2 is SMNVEV (reference sequence). This CDR3 comprises 14 residues. With V trimmed by 4 bases and J by 6 bases, 6 bases remained unmatched.

Comments on this clone: A clone one base away is much larger, so this may be a read error. Different DNA sequences within this sample yield the same CDR3. The rearrangement joins TRBV6-5 to TRBJ1-4; D ambiguous. Germline V lookup: CDR1 MNHEY, CDR2 SVGAGI. CDR3 length equals 14 residues. CDR3 region: CASSYVGGREKLFF. CDR3 nucleotide sequence: TGTGCTAGCAGTTACGTCGGAGGGCGAGAAAAACTGTTTTTT.

This rearrangement joins TRBV27 to TRBJ1-5, with D maybe TRBD1 (5 bases). The CDR3 spans 17 residues. The V end was cut by 1 base, the J end by 3 bases, with 16 bases between. Germline CDR1 and CDR2: MNHEY and SMNVEV (reference sequence). CDR3 protein: CASSLYRQGGYNQPQHF. The CDR3 nucleotides are TGTGCCAGCAGTTTATATCGGCAGGGTGGATACAATCAGCCCCAGCATTTT.

The V gene is TRBV7-9, the J gene TRBJ2-5, with 9 nucleotides matching TRBD2. CDR3 length equals 13 residues. Germline V gives CDR1 SEHNR, CDR2 FQNEAQ (reference sequence). With V trimmed by 6 bases and J by 5 bases, 4 bases remained unmatched. CDR3 sequence reads: CASSPRGGETQYF. DNA for the CDR3: TGTGCCAGCAGTCCGCGGGGGGGCGAGACCCAGTACTTC.

The chain couples TRBV18 to TRBJ2-7, with a tentative D call TRBD1 (5 bases). CDR3 size: 13 residues. Trimming shortened V by 4 bases and J by 4 bases, and 11 bases separated the two germline ends. From germline, CDR1 is KGHSH and CDR2 LQKENI. The CDR3 DNA follows: TGTGCCAGCTCACGTCAGGGTACATACGAGCAGTACTTC. This gives the protein CASSRQGTYEQYF.

This chain links TRBV5-6 with TRBJ2-7; 15 nucleotides agree with TRBD2. The CDR3 covers 18 residues. J gave up 0 bases and V 3 bases, and 7 bases lay outside the gene matches. Looked up from germline, CDR1 is SGHDT and CDR2 is YYEEEE. The CDR3 nucleotides read TGTGCCAGCAGCTGGGCTGGACTAGCGGGGGGGAACTCCTACGAGCAGTACTTC. Translation: CASSWAGLAGGNSYEQYF.

The V call is TRBV9, the J call TRBJ1-4; maybe TRBD1 (6 bases). CDR3 size: 15 residues. V was trimmed by 0 bases and J by 5 bases, leaving 11 bases between them. Per germline, CDR1 SGDLS and CDR2 YYNGEE. The CDR3 loop is CASSVAWGLNEKLFF. CDR3 coding DNA: TGTGCCAGCAGCGTAGCTTGGGGGCTCAATGAAAAACTGTTTTTT.

CDR3 sequence reads: CASSWSGLGTDTQYF. The CDR3 bases are TGTGCCAGTAGTTGGTCGGGACTAGGTACAGATACGCAGTATTTT. The gene calls are TRBV19 and TRBJ2-3, with 8 bases lining up with TRBD2. Per the germline V gene, CDR1 is LNHDA and CDR2 is SQIVND (reference sequence). With V trimmed by 5 bases and J by 3 bases, 7 bases remained unmatched. The CDR3 has 15 residues.

CDR3 in DNA: TGTGCCAGCAAAGGACAGGACAATCCACCCGGGGAGCTGTTTTTT. This codes for CASKGQDNPPGELFF. The chain couples TRBV27 to TRBJ2-2, with 7 bases matching TRBD1. The V gene's germline CDR1 is MNHEY and CDR2 SMNVEV (reference sequence). Unmatched junction bases numbered 11, after V lost 7 bases and J lost 6 bases. The CDR3 consists of 15 residues.

The CDR3 loop reads CASSFFGQEAYGYTF. In DNA, the CDR3 is TGTGCCAGCAGTTTTTTCGGACAGGAGGCCTATGGCTACACCTTC. The chain recombines TRBV6-5 with TRBJ1-2; TRBD1 aligns across 7 bases. With V trimmed by 4 bases and J by 4 bases, 9 bases remained unmatched. CDR3 size: 15 residues. Looked up from germline, CDR1 is MNHEY and CDR2 is SVGAGI.

This chain links TRBV5-1 with TRBJ2-7, with TRBD1 matching 7 bases. Germline CDR1 reads SGHRS; CDR2 reads YFSETQ. The CDR3 loop spans 14 amino acids. Trimming took 4 bases from V and 2 from J; bases not matched to a gene: 6. This CDR3 is CASSIAGTAYEQYF. In DNA, the CDR3 is TGCGCCAGCAGCATAGCCGGGACAGCCTACGAGCAGTACTTC.

The chain carries TRBV28 and TRBJ1-5; 11 bases are shared with TRBD1. CDR1 and CDR2 from the germline V gene are MDHEN and SYDVKM. There are 16 residues in the CDR3. J was trimmed by 4 bases and V by 7 bases; bases with no gene match: 9. The CDR3: CASISRGQGANQPQHF. CDR3 DNA sequence: TGTGCCAGCATTAGTCGAGGACAGGGGGCGAATCAGCCCCAGCATTTT.

The V gene is TRBV12-3 or TRBV12-4, the J gene TRBJ1-1, with 7 positions matching TRBD1. The CDR3 is 13 amino acids. V trimming: 5 bases; J trimming: 10 bases; junction bases outside the gene matches: 10. The CDR3 region has the DNA TGTGCCAGCAGTCCGGGACAGCGATTCGGAGCTTTCTTT. As protein: CASSPGQRFGAFF.

This rearrangement joins TRBV29-1 to TRBJ2-7; 13 positions agree with TRBD2. The length of the CDR3 is 19 residues. Germline V gene lookup returns CDR1 SQVTM and CDR2 ANQGSEA. J lost 0 bases, V lost 3 bases, and 14 bases had no gene match. The CDR3 here is CSVEKFGTSGAANSYEQYF. CDR3 bases: TGCAGCGTTGAGAAGTTCGGGACTAGCGGGGCAGCAAACTCCTACGAGCAGTACTTC.

The chain combines TRBV6-5 with TRBJ2-7; D possibly corresponds to TRBD2 (5 bases). The germline V gene has CDR1 MNHEY and CDR2 SVGAGI. V lost 0 bases, J lost 2 bases, and 11 bases lay in between. The CDR3 has 15 residues. The CDR3 spells CASSYSRASPYEQYF. The CDR3 nucleotides read TGTGCCAGCAGTTACTCGAGGGCGAGTCCCTACGAGCAGTACTTC.

V usage is TRBV3-1 (or the pseudogene TRBV3-2) and J usage is TRBJ1-1, with a possible D match to TRBD1 (6 bases). Trimming removed 0 bases from V and 0 bases from J, with 11 bases in between. CDR1 is LGHDT, CDR2 YNNKEL, per germline (reference sequence). The CDR3 consists of 16 residues. Here the CDR3 reads CASSQDWGGLNTEAFF. The CDR3 DNA reads TGTGCCAGCAGCCAAGATTGGGGGGGCCTGAACACTGAAGCTTTCTTT.

This chain uses TRBV9 with TRBJ1-4; D remains unclear. CDR1 is SGDLS and CDR2 is YYNGEE in the germline V gene. V was pared by 1 base and J by 1 base, with 11 bases between. The CDR3 covers 16 residues. In nucleotides, the CDR3 is TGTGCCAGCAGCGTACCGGACGGAGGAACTAATGAAAAACTGTTTTTT. Protein product: CASSVPDGGTNEKLFF.

The rearrangement links TRBV19 to TRBJ2-2; TRBD1 might be the D (5 bases). V was shortened by 5 bases and J by 4 bases, with 14 bases between the two germline ends. The CDR3 extends over 15 amino acids. CDR1 and CDR2 (germline): LNHDA, SQIVND (reference sequence). The CDR3 is CASSLRQGVTGELFF. The CDR3 coding sequence is TGTGCCAGTAGTCTCCGGCAGGGTGTCACCGGGGAGCTGTTTTTT.

The gene calls are TRBV28 and TRBJ2-7; 7 bases agree with TRBD1. The CDR3 consists of 14 residues. The germline V gene has CDR1 MDHEN and CDR2 SYDVKM. The V segment lost 4 bases and the J segment 3 bases; nucleotides outside the gene matches: 6. CDR3 bases: TGTGCCAGCAGTTCGCTGCACAGGGGCTACGAGCAGTACTTC. The encoded protein is CASSSLHRGYEQYF.

J is TRBJ1-5 and V is TRBV4-1; weak D call: TRBD1 (6 bases). V gave up 3 bases and J gave up 3 bases, with 21 bases separating them. The CDR3 contains 18 residues. Germline-derived CDR1 and CDR2 are MGHRA and YSYEKL. The DNA for the CDR3 is TGCGCCAGCAGCCACCCCGGGTGGGGGCTAGGAAACAATCAGCCCCAGCATTTT. Protein sequence: CASSHPGWGLGNNQPQHF.

This chain joins TRBV7-9 and TRBJ1-4, with 7 nucleotides matching TRBD1. The CDR3 covers 15 residues. The germline gives CDR1 SEHNR, CDR2 FQNEAQ (reference sequence). The J segment lost 4 bases and the V segment lost 10 bases, leaving 12 bases of the junction unmatched. The CDR3 nucleotides are TGTGCCACTTCAAGAGGGGGACAGCTTAATGAAAAACTGTTTTTT. Protein sequence: CATSRGGQLNEKLFF.